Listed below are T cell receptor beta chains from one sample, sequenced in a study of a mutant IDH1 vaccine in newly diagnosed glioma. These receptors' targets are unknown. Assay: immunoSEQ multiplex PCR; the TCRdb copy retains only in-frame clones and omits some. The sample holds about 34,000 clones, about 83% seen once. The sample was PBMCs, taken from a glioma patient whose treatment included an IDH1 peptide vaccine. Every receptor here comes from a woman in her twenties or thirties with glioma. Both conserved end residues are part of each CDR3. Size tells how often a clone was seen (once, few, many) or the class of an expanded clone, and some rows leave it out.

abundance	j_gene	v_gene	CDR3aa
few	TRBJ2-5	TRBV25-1	CASSTGGSYQETQYF
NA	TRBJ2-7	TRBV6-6	CASSSQGSGYEQYF
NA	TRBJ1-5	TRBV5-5	CASSSWSDQPQHF
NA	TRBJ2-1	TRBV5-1	CASSLDGSSYNEQFF
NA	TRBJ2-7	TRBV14	CASSQGAYEQYF
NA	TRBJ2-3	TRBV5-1	CASSLDPGLANPNTDTQYF
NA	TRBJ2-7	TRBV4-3	CASSQEWTSGEQYF
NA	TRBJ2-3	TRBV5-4	CASSYEGGYSDTQYF
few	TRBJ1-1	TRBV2	CASSEAGGTEAFF
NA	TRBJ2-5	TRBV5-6	CASSLRLLGGETQYF
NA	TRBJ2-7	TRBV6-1	CASSDGSSYEQYF
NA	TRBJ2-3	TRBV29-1	CSVEEATDTQYF
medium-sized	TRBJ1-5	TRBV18	CASSPDRGGNQPQHF
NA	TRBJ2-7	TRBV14	CASSQVPGLAGGASSYEQYF
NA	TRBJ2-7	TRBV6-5	CASSYSGGGGNEQYF
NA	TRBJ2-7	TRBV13	CASSSSLRGEQYF
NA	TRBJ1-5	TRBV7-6	CASSLVAGHDSNQPQHF
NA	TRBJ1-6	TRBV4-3	CASSREGGASNSPLHF
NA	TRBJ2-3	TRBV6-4	CASSAGLPTDTQYF
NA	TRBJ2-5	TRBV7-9	CASTQGTTQGLGETQYF
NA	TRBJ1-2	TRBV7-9	CASSLDGGSGYTF
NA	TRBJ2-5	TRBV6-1	CATRTVQETQYF
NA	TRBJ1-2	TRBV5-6	CASSLANGYTF
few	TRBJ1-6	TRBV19	CASSPSTFSPLHF
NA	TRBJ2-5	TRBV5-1	CASSLTLAGASRVETQYF
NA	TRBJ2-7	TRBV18	CASSPPGGGAVDEQYF
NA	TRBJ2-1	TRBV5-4	CASSLITGQGGNEQFF
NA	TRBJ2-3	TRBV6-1	CASRTDHSTQYF
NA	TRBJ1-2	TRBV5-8	CASSQGQYAF
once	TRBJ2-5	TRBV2	CASWPWDSDPTQYF
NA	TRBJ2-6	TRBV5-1	CASSFEGHGANVLTF
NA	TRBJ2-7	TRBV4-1	CASSQDLYGIEQYF
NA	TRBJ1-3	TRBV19	CASSIVGSGNTIYF
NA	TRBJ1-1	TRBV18	CASSPRGSTEAFF
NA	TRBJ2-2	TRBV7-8	CATDRGPNTGELFF
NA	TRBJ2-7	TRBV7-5	CVRSLDPRTVRYEQYF
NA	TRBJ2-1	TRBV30	CAFSDSRNEQFF
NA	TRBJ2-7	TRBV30	CAWSVVGHEQYF
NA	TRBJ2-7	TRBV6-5	CASSRGGSSYEQYF
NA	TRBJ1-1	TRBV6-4	CASSAKGGTEAFF
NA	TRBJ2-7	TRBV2	CASSVRDRQSDF
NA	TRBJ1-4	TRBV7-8	CASSPPRGATNEKLFF
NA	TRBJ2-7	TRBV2	CASIGGAYEQYF
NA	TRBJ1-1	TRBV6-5	CASSWGMNTEAFF